This T cell receptor (beta chain) was profiled in a study of early T cells in non-severe SARS-CoV-2 infection. Germline V lookup: CDR1 SGDLS, CDR2 YYNGEE. This CDR3 is built from 13 residues. With V trimmed by 3 bases and J by 3 bases, 1 base remained unmatched. TCRdb re-called the 5' RACE reads with MiXCR, one entry per CDR3 protein. This table holds tens of thousands of distinct CDR3 sequences, around 6% found once. This sequence was found in an adult who was a healthcare worker with PCR-confirmed SARS-CoV-2 infection or an uninfected control (not recorded which). This chain links TRBV9 with TRBJ1-2; 8 bases map to TRBD1. The specimen sequenced was whole blood. CDR3 residues: CASSAGQDYGYTF. The CDR3, as DNA: TGTGCCAGCAGCGCGGGACAGGACTATGGCTACACCTTC.